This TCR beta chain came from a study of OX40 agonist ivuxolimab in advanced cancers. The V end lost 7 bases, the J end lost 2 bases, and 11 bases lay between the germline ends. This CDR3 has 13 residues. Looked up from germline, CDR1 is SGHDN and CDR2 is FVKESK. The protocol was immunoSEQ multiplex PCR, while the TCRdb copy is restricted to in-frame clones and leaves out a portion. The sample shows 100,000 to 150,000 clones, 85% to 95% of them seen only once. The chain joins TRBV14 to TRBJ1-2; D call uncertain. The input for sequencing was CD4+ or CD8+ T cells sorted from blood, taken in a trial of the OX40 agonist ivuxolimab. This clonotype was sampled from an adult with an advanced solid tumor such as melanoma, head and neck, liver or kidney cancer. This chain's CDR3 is CASKREFNYGYTF. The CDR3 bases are TGTGCCAGCAAGAGGGAATTCAACTATGGCTACACCTTC. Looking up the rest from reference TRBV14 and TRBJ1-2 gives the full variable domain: EAGVTQFPSHSVIEKGQTVTLRCDPISGHDNLYWYRRVMGKEIKFLLHFVKESKQDESGMPNNRFLAERTGGTYSTLKVQPAELEDSGVYFCASKREFNYGYTFGSGTRLTVV.